The text below deals with one T cell receptor beta chain. The germline CDR1 and CDR2 sequences are PRHDT and FYEKMQ (reference sequence). Trimming removed 5 bases from V and 9 bases from J, with 11 bases in between. This CDR3 comprises 12 residues. This record belongs to a study of cytomegalovirus exposure and HLA in healthy donors. The study ran its PCR with 60 Vbeta and 13 Jbeta primers. Only in-frame clones appear in the TCRdb table, and some are missing; sequencing was by immunoSEQ multiplex PCR. This table has 60,000 to 75,000 clones, less than 90% appearing once. The clonotype originates from a female donor in good health and CMV-seronegative. Sequencing input: PBMCs. This chain joins TRBV13 and TRBJ2-1, with D hard to call. The CDR3 DNA reads as TGTGCCAGCAGCCCAGGAATTAGTGAGCAGTTCTTC. This encodes CASSPGISEQFF. The whole variable domain, remainder taken from reference TRBV13 and TRBJ2-1, is AAGVIQSPRHLIKEKRETATLKCYPIPRHDTVYWYQQGPGQDPQFLISFYEKMQSDKGSIPDRFSAQQFSDYHSELNMSSLELGDSALYFCASSPGISEQFFGPGTRLTVL.